The sequence of this T cell receptor beta chain was determined in a study of human T cells and chemical hapten exposure. Overall study context: Doses of diphenylcyclopropenone went to the patients' scalps weekly throughout the roughly 22-week study. Epicutaneous patch tests delivered 0.01% DPC to the upper back, with evaluation at 6 days. Chiefly women, the patients showed alopecia areata, totalis or universalis.

To note about this clonotype: What it recognizes is unknown.

Time point denoted: patch test 3, about 24 weeks after DPC sensitization. This sample's treatment: therapeutic diphenylcyclopropenone sensitization with weekly scalp DPC. Notes on the study in general: Higher patch test scores went with higher counts of PT1 expanded TCRs.

TCRdb reanalysed the RACE reads using MiXCR and keeps one entry per CDR3 protein. The sample gives some 170,000 distinct CDR3 sequences, about 30% of which show up once; 2.1% is in the top ten. Trimming cost V 0 bases and J 3 bases, with 9 bases left between them. The CDR3 is 15 residues long. CDR1 and CDR2 from the germline V gene are LGHNA and YNFKEQ. The sample in question was whole blood, obtained in connection with sensitization to the hapten diphenylcyclopropenone (DPC). The clonotype was recovered from a woman aged 18-29 years with alopecia areata. Some clones in this sample may be carry-over from other donors' samples. The chain joins TRBV4-2 to TRBJ1-5; no definite D call. CDR3 bases: TGTGCCAGCAGCCAAGAGCGTCAGCTCAATCAGCCCCAGCATTTT. Encoded protein: CASSQERQLNQPQHF.